This T cell receptor (beta chain) was captured in a study of blood T cell repertoires in COVID-19. Overall study context: Sites across the United States, Italy and Spain contributed samples from acute and convalescent COVID-19. T cells, B-cell-depleted T cells, or PBMCs supplied cDNA or gDNA.

Trimming stripped 2 bases from V and 2 bases from J, with 16 bases between. The CDR3 extends over 16 amino acids. From germline, CDR1 is MNHEY and CDR2 SVGEGT. Profiling relied on immunoSEQ multiplex PCR, and the TCRdb table lists in-frame clones only, not all of them. The sample shows around 17,000 clones, around 80% of them seen only once. The J gene is TRBJ2-7, the V gene TRBV6-2 or TRBV6-3; the D is unclear. The TCR originated in a woman in her 70s with active COVID-19. Sequences were obtained from peripheral blood. CDR3: CASSYRAIVSAYEQYF. Here the CDR3 DNA reads TGTGCCAGCAGTTACCGAGCGATCGTGTCGGCCTACGAGCAGTACTTC.